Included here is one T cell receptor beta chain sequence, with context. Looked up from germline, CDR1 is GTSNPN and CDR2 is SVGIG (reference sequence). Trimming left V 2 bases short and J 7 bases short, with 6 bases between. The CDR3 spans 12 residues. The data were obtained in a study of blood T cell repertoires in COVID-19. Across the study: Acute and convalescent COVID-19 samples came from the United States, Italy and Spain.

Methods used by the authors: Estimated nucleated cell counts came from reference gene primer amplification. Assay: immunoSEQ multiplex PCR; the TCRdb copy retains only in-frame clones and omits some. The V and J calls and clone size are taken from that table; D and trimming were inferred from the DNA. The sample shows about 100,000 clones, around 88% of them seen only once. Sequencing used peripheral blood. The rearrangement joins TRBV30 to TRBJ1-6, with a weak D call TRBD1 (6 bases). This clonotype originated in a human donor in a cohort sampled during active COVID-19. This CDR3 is CAWSRGNSPLHF. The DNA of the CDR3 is TGTGCCTGGAGTAGGGGGAATTCACCCCTCCACTTT.